This T cell receptor (beta chain) derives from a study of CD8 T cells in ankylosing spondylitis. Findings of the study overall: What appeared characteristic of ankylosing spondylitis blood was a TCR beta motif of seven to nine highly homologous variants. Disease-associated clones were reportedly significantly overrepresented in matched ankylosing spondylitis synovial fluid. Before this, some motif variants had been reported in reactive arthritis synovial fluid and blood. Peripheral blood samples showed relatively rare disease-linked clones, and these clones were CD8+.

Notes on this clonotype: The antigen is undetermined.

Libraries of TCR beta came from quantitative 5'-RACE with molecular barcodes. TCRdb called the 5' RACE reads again in MiXCR, with one record for every CDR3 protein. In the table there are roughly 400,000 distinct CDR3 sequences, 20% to 25% of which are singletons. Per germline, CDR1 SGHNT and CDR2 YENEEA. Trimming at V came to 8 bases and at J to 4 bases, leaving 4 bases not matched to a gene. The CDR3 runs to 12 residues. This clonotype originated in a male donor with ankylosing spondylitis. Sequenced sample: blood, either unsorted or a sorted T cell fraction (not recorded which). The chain is built from TRBV11-3 and TRBJ1-2, with TRBD1 identical over 7 bases. The CDR3 here is CASGDRAYGYTF. Here the CDR3 DNA reads TGTGCCAGCGGGGACAGAGCCTATGGCTACACCTTC. Complete variable domain (other parts from reference TRBV11-3 and TRBJ1-2): EAGVVQSPRYKIIEKKQPVAFWCNPISGHNTLYWYLQNLGQGPELLIRYENEEAVDDSQLPKDRFSAERLKGVDSTLKIQPAELGDSAVYLCASGDRAYGYTFGSGTRLTVV.